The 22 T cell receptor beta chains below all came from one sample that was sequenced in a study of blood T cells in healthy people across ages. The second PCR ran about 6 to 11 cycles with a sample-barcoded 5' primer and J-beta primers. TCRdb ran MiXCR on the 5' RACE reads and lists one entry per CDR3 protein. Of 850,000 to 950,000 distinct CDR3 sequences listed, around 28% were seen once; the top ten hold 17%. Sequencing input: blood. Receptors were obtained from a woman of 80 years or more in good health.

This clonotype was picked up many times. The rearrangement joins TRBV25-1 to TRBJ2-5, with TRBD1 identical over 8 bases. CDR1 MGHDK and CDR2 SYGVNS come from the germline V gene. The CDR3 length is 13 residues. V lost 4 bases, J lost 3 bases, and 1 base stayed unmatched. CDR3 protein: CASSVGQEETQYF. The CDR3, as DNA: TGTGCCAGCAGTGTGGGACAGGAAGAGACCCAGTACTTC.

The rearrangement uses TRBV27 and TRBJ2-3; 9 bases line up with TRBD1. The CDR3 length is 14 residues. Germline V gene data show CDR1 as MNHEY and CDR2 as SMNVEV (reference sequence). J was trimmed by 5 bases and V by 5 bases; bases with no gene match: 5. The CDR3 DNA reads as TGTGCCAGCAGTCCGTCGACAGGGGGAGATACGCAGTATTTT. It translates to CASSPSTGGDTQYF.

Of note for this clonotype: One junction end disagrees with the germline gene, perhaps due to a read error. CDR3 coding DNA: TGTACCAGCAGCCAGAGACCGAGACCCCATGGCTACACCTTC. Translating gives CTSSQRPRPHGYTF. The rearrangement links TRBV11-3 to TRBJ1-2; the D is unclear. Per germline, CDR1 SGHNT and CDR2 YENEEA. This CDR3 comprises 14 residues.

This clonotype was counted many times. CDR3 coding DNA: TGTGCCAGCAGCTACCACCTAGACAGGCCCTATGGCTACACCTTC. As protein: CASSYHLDRPYGYTF. The gene calls are TRBV12-3 or TRBV12-4 and TRBJ1-2; tentative D call: TRBD1 (6 bases). CDR3 length: 15 amino acids. V lost 6 bases to trimming and J lost 4 bases, with 18 bases between them.

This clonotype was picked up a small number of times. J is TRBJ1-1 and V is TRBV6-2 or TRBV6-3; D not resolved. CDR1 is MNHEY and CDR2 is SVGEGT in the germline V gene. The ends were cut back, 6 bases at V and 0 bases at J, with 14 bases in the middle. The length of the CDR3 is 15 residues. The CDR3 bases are TGTGCCAGCAGATCCCCCAACAAGTTGAACACTGAAGCTTTCTTT. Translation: CASRSPNKLNTEAFF.

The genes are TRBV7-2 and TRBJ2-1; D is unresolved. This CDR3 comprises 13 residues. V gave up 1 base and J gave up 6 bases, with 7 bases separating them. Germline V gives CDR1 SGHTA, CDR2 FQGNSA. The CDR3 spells CASSLDVLNEQFF. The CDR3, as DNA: TGTGCCAGCAGCTTAGACGTCCTCAATGAGCAGTTCTTC.

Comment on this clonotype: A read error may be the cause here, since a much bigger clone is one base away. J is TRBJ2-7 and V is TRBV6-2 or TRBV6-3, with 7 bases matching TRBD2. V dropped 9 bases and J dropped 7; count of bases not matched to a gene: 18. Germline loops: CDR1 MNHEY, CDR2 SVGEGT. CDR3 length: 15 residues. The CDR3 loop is CASRGPRTRIHEQYF. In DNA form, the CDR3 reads TGTGCCAGTCGTGGCCCCCGGACTAGGATACATGAGCAGTACTTC.

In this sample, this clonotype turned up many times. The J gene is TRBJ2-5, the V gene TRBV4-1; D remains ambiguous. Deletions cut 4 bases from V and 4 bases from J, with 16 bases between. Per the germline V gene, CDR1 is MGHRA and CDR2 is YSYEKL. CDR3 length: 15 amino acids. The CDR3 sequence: CASSPPGSWGETQYF. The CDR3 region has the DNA TGCGCCAGCAGCCCCCCCGGCTCCTGGGGAGAGACCCAGTACTTC.

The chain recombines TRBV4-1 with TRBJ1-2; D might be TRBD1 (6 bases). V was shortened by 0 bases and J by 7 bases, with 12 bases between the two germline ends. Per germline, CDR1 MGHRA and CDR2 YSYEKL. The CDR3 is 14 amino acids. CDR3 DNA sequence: TGCGCCAGCAGCCAAGAGGTCAGGGGTTTTGGCTACACCTTC. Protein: CASSQEVRGFGYTF.

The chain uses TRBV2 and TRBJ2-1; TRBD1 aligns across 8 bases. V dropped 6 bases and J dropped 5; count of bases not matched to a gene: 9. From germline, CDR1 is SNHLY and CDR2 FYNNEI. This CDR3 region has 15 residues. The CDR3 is CASRTGDRLNNEQFF. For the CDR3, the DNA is TGTGCCAGCAGGACGGGGGACAGGCTTAACAATGAGCAGTTCTTC.

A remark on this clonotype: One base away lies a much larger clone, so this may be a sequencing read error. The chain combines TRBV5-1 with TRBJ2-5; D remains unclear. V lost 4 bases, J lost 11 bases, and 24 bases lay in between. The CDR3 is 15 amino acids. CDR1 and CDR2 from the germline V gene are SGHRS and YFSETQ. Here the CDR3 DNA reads TGCGCCAGCAGCCCGATCGCCGGTCTGAACAATGAGCAGTACTTC. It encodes CASSPIAGLNNEQYF.

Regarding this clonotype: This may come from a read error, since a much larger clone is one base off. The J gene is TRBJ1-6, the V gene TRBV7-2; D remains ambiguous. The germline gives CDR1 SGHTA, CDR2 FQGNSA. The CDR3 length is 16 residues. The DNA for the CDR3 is TGTGCCAGCAGCTTACCCCCTAGGGCCTATAATTCATCCCTCCACTTT. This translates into CASSLPPRAYNSSLHF.

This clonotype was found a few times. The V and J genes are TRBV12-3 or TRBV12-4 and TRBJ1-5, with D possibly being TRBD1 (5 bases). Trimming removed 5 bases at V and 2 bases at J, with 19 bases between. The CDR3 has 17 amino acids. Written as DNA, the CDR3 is TGTGCCAGCAGTCCTTCAGGAGCAGGGTGGCGCAATCAGCCCCAGCATTTT. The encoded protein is CASSPSGAGWRNQPQHF.

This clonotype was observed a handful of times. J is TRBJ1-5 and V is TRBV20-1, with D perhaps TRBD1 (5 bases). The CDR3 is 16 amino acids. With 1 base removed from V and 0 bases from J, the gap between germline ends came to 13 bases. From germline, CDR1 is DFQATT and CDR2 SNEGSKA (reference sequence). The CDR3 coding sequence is TGCAGTGCTAGAGGAGGGGTGGGAAATAGCAATCAGCCCCAGCATTTT. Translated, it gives CSARGGVGNSNQPQHF.

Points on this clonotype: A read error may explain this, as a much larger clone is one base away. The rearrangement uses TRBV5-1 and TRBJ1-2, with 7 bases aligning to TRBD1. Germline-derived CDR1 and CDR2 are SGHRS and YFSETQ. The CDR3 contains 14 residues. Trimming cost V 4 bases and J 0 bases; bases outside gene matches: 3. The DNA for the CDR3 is TGCGCCAGCAGCGGGGGACAGTCTAACTATGGCTACACCTTC. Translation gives CASSGGQSNYGYTF.

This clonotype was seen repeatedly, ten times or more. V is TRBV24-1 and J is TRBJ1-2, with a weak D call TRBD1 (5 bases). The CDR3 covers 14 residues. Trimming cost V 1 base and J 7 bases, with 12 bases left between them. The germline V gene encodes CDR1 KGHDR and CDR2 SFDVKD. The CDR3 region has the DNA TGTGCCACCAGTGATTTCAGGGAGGTCGGTGGCTACACCTTC. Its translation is CATSDFREVGGYTF.

CDR3: CASSPGPRISYNSPLHF. The CDR3 DNA is TGTGCCAGCAGCCCGGGGCCGCGGATTTCCTATAATTCACCCCTCCACTTT. V and J are TRBV12-3 or TRBV12-4 and TRBJ1-6; a weak D match, TRBD1 (5 bases). The CDR3 runs to 17 residues. The ends were cut back, 6 bases at V and 1 base at J, with 16 bases in the middle.

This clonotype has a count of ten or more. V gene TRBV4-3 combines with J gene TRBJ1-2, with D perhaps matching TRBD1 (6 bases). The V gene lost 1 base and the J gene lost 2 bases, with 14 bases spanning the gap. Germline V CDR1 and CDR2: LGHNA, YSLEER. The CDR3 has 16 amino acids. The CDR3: CASSQALVRGNYGYTF. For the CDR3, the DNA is TGCGCCAGCAGCCAAGCACTCGTAAGGGGGAACTATGGCTACACCTTC.

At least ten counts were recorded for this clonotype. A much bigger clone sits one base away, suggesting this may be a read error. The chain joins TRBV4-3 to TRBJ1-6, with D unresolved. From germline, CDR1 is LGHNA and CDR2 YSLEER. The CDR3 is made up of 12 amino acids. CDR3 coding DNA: TGCGCCGGTGGGAGTGGGAATTCACCCCCCCACTTT. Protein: CAGGSGNSPPHF.

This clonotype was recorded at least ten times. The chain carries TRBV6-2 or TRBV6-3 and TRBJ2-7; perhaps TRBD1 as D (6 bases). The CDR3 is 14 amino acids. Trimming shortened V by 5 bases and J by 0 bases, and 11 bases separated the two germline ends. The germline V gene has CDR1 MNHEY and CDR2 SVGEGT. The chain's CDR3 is CASSPHRDSYEQYF. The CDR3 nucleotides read TGTGCCAGCAGTCCCCACAGGGACTCCTACGAGCAGTACTTC.

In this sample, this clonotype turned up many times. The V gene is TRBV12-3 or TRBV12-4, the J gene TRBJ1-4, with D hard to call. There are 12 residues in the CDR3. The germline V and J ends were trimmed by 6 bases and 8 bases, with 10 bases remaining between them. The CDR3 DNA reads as TGTGCCAGCAGAAGGACGCGGGAAAAACTGTTTTTT. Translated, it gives CASRRTREKLFF.

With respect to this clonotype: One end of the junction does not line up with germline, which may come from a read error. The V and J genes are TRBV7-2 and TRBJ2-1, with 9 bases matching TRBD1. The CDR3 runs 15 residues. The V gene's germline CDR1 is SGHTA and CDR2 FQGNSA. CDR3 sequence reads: CASSSDRGPYNEQIF. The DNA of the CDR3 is TGTGCCAGCAGCTCGGACAGGGGACCCTACAATGAGCAGATCTTC.